Following are 8 T cell receptor beta chains from one sample sequenced in a study of blood T cell repertoires in COVID-19. Sequencing used immunoSEQ multiplex PCR; TCRdb keeps in-frame clones, though not all of them. The sample holds 390,000 or so clones, 83% seen once. The specimen was PBMCs or T cells enriched from blood (not recorded which). The origin of the receptors is a woman between 50 and 59 years old who had recovered from COVID-19.

The chain couples TRBV5-1 to TRBJ1-6; D is uncertain. The germline V gene encodes CDR1 SGHRS and CDR2 YFSETQ. This CDR3 is built from 14 residues. With 4 bases removed from V and 7 bases from J, the gap between germline ends came to 12 bases. CDR3 sequence (DNA): TGCGCCAGCAGCCCGGAGGTATCAAATTCACCCCTCCACTTT. Translated, it gives CASSPEVSNSPLHF.

The V call is TRBV9, the J call TRBJ2-3, with 7 bases matching TRBD2. CDR3 length equals 16 residues. Germline values: CDR1 SGDLS, CDR2 YYNGEE. With 4 bases clipped from V and 0 bases from J, the junction kept 8 bases outside the gene matches. The CDR3 DNA reads as TGTGCCAGCAGCATCAGTAGCGGGCCCAGCACAGATACGCAGTATTTT. Translation: CASSISSGPSTDTQYF.

Regarding this clone: At one of its ends the junction is not consistent with the germline gene, which may arise from a read error. V and J are TRBV5-1 and TRBJ2-2; 10 nucleotides align to TRBD1. Per germline, CDR1 SGHRS and CDR2 YFSETQ. The CDR3 extends over 16 amino acids. The chain's CDR3 is CASSHGTGANTGELFF. The CDR3 DNA reads as TGCGCCAGCAGCCACGGGACAGGGGCGAACACCGGGGAGCTATTTTTT.

This clone was detected only once. The chain links TRBV4-2 to TRBJ1-6; a weak D match, TRBD1 (5 bases). The CDR3 has 17 residues. Germline V CDR1 and CDR2: LGHNA, YNFKEQ. With 2 bases removed from V and 9 bases from J, the gap between germline ends came to 20 bases. CDR3 coding DNA: TGTGCCAGCAGCCAAACGGGCGGGGCGGAATATTCTTCACCCCTCCACTTT. Protein: CASSQTGGAEYSSPLHF.

This clone was detected only a few times. V and J are TRBV9 and TRBJ1-3; 7 positions match TRBD1. J was trimmed by 2 bases and V by 1 base; bases with no gene match: 6. Germline V gene data show CDR1 as SGDLS and CDR2 as YYNGEE. The CDR3 contains 16 residues. This CDR3 reads CASSVSMTGTGNTIYF. The CDR3 bases are TGTGCCAGCAGCGTATCGATGACAGGGACTGGAAACACCATATATTTT.

The chain recombines TRBV30 with TRBJ1-2, with 7 bases fitting TRBD1. The J segment lost 8 bases and the V segment lost 7 bases, leaving 7 bases of the junction unmatched. The CDR3 extends over 11 amino acids. CDR1 and CDR2 from the germline V gene are GTSNPN and SVGIG (reference sequence). The CDR3 sequence: CALPGQIGYTF. CDR3 bases: TGTGCCTTGCCGGGACAGATAGGCTACACCTTC.

This chain joins TRBV11-2 and TRBJ2-3; 7 positions agree with TRBD2. Germline trimming cut 0 bases from V and 0 bases from J; bases unmatched to any gene: 3. Germline loops: CDR1 SGHAT, CDR2 FQNNGV. The CDR3 totals 16 residues. CDR3 in DNA: TGTGCCAGCAGCTTAGAATTCGGGGGGAGCACAGATACGCAGTATTTT. Amino acid sequence: CASSLEFGGSTDTQYF. Full variable domain (rest looked up from reference TRBV11-2 and TRBJ2-3): EAGVAQSPRYKIIEKRQSVAFWCNPISGHATLYWYQQILGQGPKLLIQFQNNGVVDDSQLPKDRFSAERLKGVDSTLKIQPAKLEDSAVYLCASSLEFGGSTDTQYFGPGTRLTVL.

This chain uses TRBV5-1 with TRBJ2-1; D remains ambiguous. CDR1 SGHRS and CDR2 YFSETQ come from the germline V gene. Trimming pared 5 bases from V and 0 bases from J, leaving 9 bases between. This CDR3 is built from 14 residues. The CDR3 loop is CASRSDLSYNEQFF. The DNA of the CDR3 is TGCGCCAGCAGGAGCGACCTCTCCTACAATGAGCAGTTCTTC.